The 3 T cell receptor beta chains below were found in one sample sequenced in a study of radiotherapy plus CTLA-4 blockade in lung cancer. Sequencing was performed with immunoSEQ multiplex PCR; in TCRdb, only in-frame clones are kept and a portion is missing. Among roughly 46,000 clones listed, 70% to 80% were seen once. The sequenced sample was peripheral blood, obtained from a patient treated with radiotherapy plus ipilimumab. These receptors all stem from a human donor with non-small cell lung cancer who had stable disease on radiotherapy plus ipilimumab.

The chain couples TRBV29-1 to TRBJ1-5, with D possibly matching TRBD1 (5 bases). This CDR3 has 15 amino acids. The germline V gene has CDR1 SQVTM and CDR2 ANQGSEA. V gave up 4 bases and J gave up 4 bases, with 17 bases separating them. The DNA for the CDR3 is TGCAGCGTTGTCGTCACGGGACGGGAGAATCAGCCCCAGCATTTT. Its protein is CSVVVTGRENQPQHF.

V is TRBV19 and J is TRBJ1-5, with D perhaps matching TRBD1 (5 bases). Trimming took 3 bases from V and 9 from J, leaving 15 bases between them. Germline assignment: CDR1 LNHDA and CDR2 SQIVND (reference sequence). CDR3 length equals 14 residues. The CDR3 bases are TGTGCCAGTAGTATTGGGGGGAGCGGTCCGCCCCAGCATTTT. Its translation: CASSIGGSGPPQHF.

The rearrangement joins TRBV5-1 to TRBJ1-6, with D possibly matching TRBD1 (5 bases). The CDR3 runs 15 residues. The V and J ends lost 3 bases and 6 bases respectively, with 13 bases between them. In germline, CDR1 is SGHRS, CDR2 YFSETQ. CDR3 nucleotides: TGCGCCAGCAGCTCAGCAGGGTCTTCTAATTCACCCCTCCACTTT. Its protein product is CASSSAGSSNSPLHF.